This T cell receptor (beta chain) appears in the sequencing data of a study of OX40 agonist ivuxolimab in advanced cancers. The method was immunoSEQ multiplex PCR; TCRdb's version includes in-frame clones alone and lacks a portion of them. The table has 20,000 to 25,000 clones, around three quarters seen once. Findings of the study overall: The study found that CD8+ T cells averaged more expanded clones than CD4+.

Researchers took blood at baseline, on cycle 4 day 1, and on cycle 7 day 1. Germline V gene sequence: CDR1 SGHVS, CDR2 FNYEAQ. Trimming removed 2 bases from V and 7 bases from J, with 16 bases in between. CDR3 length equals 15 residues. Concerning this clone itself: The antigen is not known.

The V call is TRBV7-6, the J call TRBJ2-3; D not certain. The receptor was derived from an adult with an advanced solid tumor such as melanoma, head and neck, liver or kidney cancer. The sequencing used CD4+ or CD8+ T cells sorted from blood, collected in a trial of the OX40 agonist ivuxolimab. CDR3 amino acids: CASSLSIRDTNTQYF. For the CDR3, the DNA is TGTGCCAGCAGCTTATCTATAAGGGATACGAATACGCAGTATTTT.